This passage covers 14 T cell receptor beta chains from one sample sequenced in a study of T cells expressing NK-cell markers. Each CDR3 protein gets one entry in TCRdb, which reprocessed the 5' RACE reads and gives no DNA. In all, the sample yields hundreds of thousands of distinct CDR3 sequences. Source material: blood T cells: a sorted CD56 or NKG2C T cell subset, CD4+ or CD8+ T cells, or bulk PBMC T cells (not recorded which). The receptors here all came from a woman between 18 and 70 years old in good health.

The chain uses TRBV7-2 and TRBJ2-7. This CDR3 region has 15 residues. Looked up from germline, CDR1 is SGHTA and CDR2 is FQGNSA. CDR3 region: CASSLMRISDYEQYF.

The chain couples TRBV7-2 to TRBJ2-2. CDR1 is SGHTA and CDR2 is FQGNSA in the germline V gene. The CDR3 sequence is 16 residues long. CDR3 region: CASSLIGSRQTGELFF.

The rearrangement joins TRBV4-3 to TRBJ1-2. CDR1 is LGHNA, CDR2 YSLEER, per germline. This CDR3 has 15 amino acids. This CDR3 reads CASSQDLGFNYGYTF.

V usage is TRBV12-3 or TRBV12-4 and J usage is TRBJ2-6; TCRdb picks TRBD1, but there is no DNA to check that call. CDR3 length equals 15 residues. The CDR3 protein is CASRGGAIGANVLTF.

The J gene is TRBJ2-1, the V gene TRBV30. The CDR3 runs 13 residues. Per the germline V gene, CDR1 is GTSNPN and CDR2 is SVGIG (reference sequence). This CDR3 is CAWSASSYNEQFF. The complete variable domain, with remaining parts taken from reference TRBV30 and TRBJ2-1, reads SQTIHQWPATLVQPVGSPLSLECTVEGTSNPNLYWYRQAAGRGLQLLFYSVGIGQISSEVPQNLSASRPQDRQFILSSKKLLLSDSGFYLCAWSASSYNEQFFGPGTRLTVL.

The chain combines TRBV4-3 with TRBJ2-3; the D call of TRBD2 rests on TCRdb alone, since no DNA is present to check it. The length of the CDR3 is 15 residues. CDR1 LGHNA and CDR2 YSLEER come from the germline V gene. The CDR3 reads CASSSRLASTDTQYF.

The CDR3 protein is CASSYSEKGVVDNSPLHF. The chain has TRBV6-5 and TRBJ1-6; without DNA, the TCRdb call of TRBD1 cannot be checked. Germline-derived CDR1 and CDR2 are MNHEY and SVGAGI. The CDR3 runs 18 residues.

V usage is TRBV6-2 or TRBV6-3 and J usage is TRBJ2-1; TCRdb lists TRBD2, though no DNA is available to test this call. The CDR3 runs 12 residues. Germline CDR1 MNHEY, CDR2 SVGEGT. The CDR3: CAGSYPPREQFF.

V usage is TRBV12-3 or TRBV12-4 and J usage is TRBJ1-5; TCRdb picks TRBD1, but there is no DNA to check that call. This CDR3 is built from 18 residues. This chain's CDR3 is CASSPTPGTGGSNQPQHF.

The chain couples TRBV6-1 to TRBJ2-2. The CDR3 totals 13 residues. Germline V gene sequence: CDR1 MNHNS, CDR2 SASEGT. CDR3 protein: CASSERWGGELFF.

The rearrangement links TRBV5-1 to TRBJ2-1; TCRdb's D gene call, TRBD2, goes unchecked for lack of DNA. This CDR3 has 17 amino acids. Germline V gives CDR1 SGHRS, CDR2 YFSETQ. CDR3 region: CASSFRIGTSGSNEQFF.

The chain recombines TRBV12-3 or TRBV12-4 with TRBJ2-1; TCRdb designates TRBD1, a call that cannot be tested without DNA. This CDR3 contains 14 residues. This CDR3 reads CASTKGAAYNEQFF.

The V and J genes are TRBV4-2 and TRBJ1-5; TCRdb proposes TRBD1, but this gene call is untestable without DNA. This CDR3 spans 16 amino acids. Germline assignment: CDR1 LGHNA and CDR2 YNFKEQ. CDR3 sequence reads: CASSQGVEGGRQPQHF.

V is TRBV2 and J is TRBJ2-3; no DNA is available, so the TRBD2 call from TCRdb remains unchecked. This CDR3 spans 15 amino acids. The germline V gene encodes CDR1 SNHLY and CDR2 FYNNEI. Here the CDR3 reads CASSEEAGVVDTQYF.